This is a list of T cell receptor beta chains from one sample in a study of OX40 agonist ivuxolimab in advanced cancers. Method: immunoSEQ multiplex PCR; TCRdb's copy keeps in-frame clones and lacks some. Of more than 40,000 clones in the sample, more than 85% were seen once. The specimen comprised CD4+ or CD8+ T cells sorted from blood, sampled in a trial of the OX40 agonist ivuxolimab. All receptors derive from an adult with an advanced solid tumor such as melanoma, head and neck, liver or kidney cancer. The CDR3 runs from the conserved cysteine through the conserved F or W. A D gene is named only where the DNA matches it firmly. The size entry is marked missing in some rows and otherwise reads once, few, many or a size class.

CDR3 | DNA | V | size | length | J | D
CASSHRRGDYEQYF | TGTGCCAGCAGCCATCGGCGGGGAGACTACGAGCAGTACTTC | TRBV7-9 | NA | 14 | TRBJ2-7 | NA
CASSQEQGGFTDTQYF | TGTGCCAGCAGCCAAGAGCAGGGGGGGTTCACAGATACGCAGTATTTT | TRBV4-2 | NA | 16 | TRBJ2-3 | NA
CASSGDSFSTEAFF | TGTGCCAGCAGCGGGGACAGTTTCTCCACTGAAGCTTTCTTT | TRBV9 | NA | 14 | TRBJ1-1 | TRBD1
CASSWGGGDTEAFF | TGTGCCAGCAGTTGGGGGGGTGGGGACACTGAAGCTTTCTTT | TRBV27 | once | 14 | TRBJ1-1 | NA
CASSFEAGGLVGELFF | TGTGCCAGCAGCTTCGAAGCGGGAGGCCTTGTCGGGGAGCTGTTTTTT | TRBV5-4 | NA | 16 | TRBJ2-2 | TRBD2
CASSELRNTGELFF | TGTGCCAGCAGTGAACTAAGGAACACCGGGGAGCTGTTTTTT | TRBV6-1 | NA | 14 | TRBJ2-2 | NA
CASSPPLAADTQYF | TGTGCCAGCAGCCCCCCCCTAGCGGCAGATACGCAGTATTTT | TRBV7-9 | NA | 14 | TRBJ2-3 | TRBD2
CASGGGHEQYF | TGTGCCAGCGGGGGGGGGCACGAGCAGTACTTC | TRBV6-6 | NA | 11 | TRBJ2-7 | NA
CASGTGDYYGYTF | TGTGCCAGCGGAACTGGGGACTACTATGGCTACACCTTC | TRBV9 | once | 13 | TRBJ1-2 | NA
CASSQDFRGETGELFF | TGCGCCAGCAGCCAAGATTTCCGAGGGGAGACCGGGGAGCTGTTTTTT | TRBV4-1 | medium-sized | 16 | TRBJ2-2 | NA
CASEPGLNTGELFF | TGTGCCAGCGAGCCAGGGCTGAACACCGGGGAGCTGTTTTTT | TRBV28 | NA | 14 | TRBJ2-2 | NA
CASSIRLRDSHNEKLFF | TGTGCCAGCAGCATCCGGCTTAGGGACAGTCATAATGAAAAACTGTTTTTT | TRBV14 | NA | 17 | TRBJ1-4 | TRBD1
CATRGTGQLQETQYF | TGTGCCACCAGGGGGACGGGACAGTTACAAGAGACCCAGTACTTC | TRBV15 | NA | 15 | TRBJ2-5 | TRBD1
CASSVGTEETQYF | TGTGCCAGCAGCGTGGGGACGGAAGAGACCCAGTACTTC | TRBV9 | NA | 13 | TRBJ2-5 | NA